The 12 T cell receptor beta chains below all came from one sample that was sequenced in a study of CD8 T cells in Susac syndrome. Random-hexamer reverse transcription was applied to roughly 0.5 to 1 ug RNA. TCRdb passed the immunoSEQ multiplex PCR reads through MiXCR, listing each CDR3 protein once. This table holds about 50,000 distinct CDR3 sequences, about 92% found once. Sequencing used CD8+ T cells from PBMCs. The origin of the receptors is a human donor with multiple sclerosis.

This clonotype was recorded once. The rearrangement joins TRBV5-1 to TRBJ2-6; no clear D gene. CDR3 length: 21 amino acids. CDR1 and CDR2 (germline): SGHRS, YFSETQ. V dropped 2 bases and J dropped 0 bases, with 24 bases sitting between them. The DNA of the CDR3 is TGCGCCAGCAGCTTCCTATTTAGTCCAGCTAGGGTTTTCTCTGGGGCCAACGTCCTGACTTTC. This codes for CASSFLFSPARVFSGANVLTF.

The chain combines TRBV7-9 with TRBJ2-7; D is uncertain. The germline gives CDR1 SEHNR, CDR2 FQNEAQ (reference sequence). V lost 5 bases to trimming and J lost 2 bases, with 7 bases between them. The CDR3 sequence is 12 residues long. This CDR3 is CASSPYTYEQYF. As DNA, the CDR3 is TGTGCCAGCAGCCCCTACACCTACGAGCAGTACTTC.

This clonotype showed up just once. The genes are TRBV28 and TRBJ1-3; D uncertain. Germline CDR1 MDHEN, CDR2 SYDVKM. V was pared by 3 bases and J by 2 bases, with 8 bases between. CDR3 length: 14 residues. The CDR3: CASSFRSTGNTIYF. CDR3 bases: TGTGCCAGCAGTTTTCGCAGTACTGGAAACACCATATATTTT.

This clonotype appeared a single time. The chain combines TRBV5-1 with TRBJ2-2, with D unclear. The CDR3 is 15 amino acids. V gave up 0 bases and J gave up 1 base, with 7 bases separating them. Germline lookup yields CDR1 SGHRS and CDR2 YFSETQ. The CDR3 nucleotides read TGCGCCAGCAGCTTGGCGTTTCAGAACACCGGGGAGCTGTTTTTT. This translates into CASSLAFQNTGELFF.

The chain uses TRBV5-6 and TRBJ2-2; D call uncertain. V was trimmed by 2 bases and J by 3 bases, leaving 11 bases between them. The CDR3 is made up of 15 amino acids. Germline CDR1 is SGHDT and CDR2 is YYEEEE. CDR3 in DNA: TGTGCCAGCAGCTTAGGGCAGACTTACACCGGGGAGCTGTTTTTT. Encoded protein: CASSLGQTYTGELFF.

The chain couples TRBV29-1 to TRBJ2-2; D is undetermined. The CDR3 loop spans 13 amino acids. Germline CDR1 reads SQVTM; CDR2 reads ANQGSEA. V lost 3 bases, J lost 2 bases, and 7 bases lay in between. CDR3 sequence: CSVEWLNTGELFF. CDR3 nucleotides: TGCAGCGTTGAGTGGCTCAACACCGGGGAGCTGTTTTTT.

The chain has TRBV13 and TRBJ2-2, with a weak D call TRBD2 (6 bases). Trimming removed 3 bases from V and 7 bases from J, with 18 bases in between. This CDR3 spans 16 amino acids. Germline values: CDR1 PRHDT, CDR2 FYEKMQ (reference sequence). The DNA for the CDR3 is TGTGCCAGCAGCTTTTGGTCGGGGGAGTGGAGCGGGGAGCTGTTTTTT. It specifies CASSFWSGEWSGELFF.

The V call is TRBV13, the J call TRBJ2-1; D unclear. Germline V CDR1 and CDR2: PRHDT, FYEKMQ (reference sequence). This CDR3 contains 18 residues. V was shortened by 1 base and J by 2 bases, with 18 bases between the two germline ends. As DNA, the CDR3 is TGTGCCAGCAGCTTAGAGGCGCGGAATCTAGGAACCTACAATGAGCAGTTCTTC. It is translated as CASSLEARNLGTYNEQFF.

The chain links TRBV5-6 to TRBJ2-3; 7 bases map to TRBD1. This CDR3 contains 13 residues. CDR1 and CDR2 from the germline V gene are SGHDT and YYEEEE. The trim removed 4 bases at V and 6 bases at J, leaving 5 bases unmatched. CDR3 DNA sequence: TGTGCCAGCAGCAGGGGGCGCAGGGATACGCAGTATTTT. It is translated as CASSRGRRDTQYF. The complete variable domain, with remaining parts taken from reference TRBV5-6 and TRBJ2-3, reads DAGVTQSPTHLIKTRGQQVTLRCSPKSGHDTVSWYQQALGQGPQFIFQYYEEEERQRGNFPDRFSGHQFPNYSSELNVNALLLGDSALYLCASSRGRRDTQYFGPGTRLTVL.

As concerns this clonotype: At one end the junction does not follow the germline gene, possibly because of a read error. The gene calls are TRBV12-5 and TRBJ1-1; TRBD1 might be the D (5 bases). CDR1 and CDR2 (germline): LGHNT, FRNRAP. The CDR3 is 14 amino acids. In DNA form, the CDR3 reads TGTGCTAGTGGTTTGTACGGGGGAAACACTGAAGTTTTCTTT. Protein sequence: CASGLYGGNTEVFF.

The rearrangement links TRBV7-7 to TRBJ2-3; TRBD1 might be the D (5 bases). The CDR3 is 15 residues long. With 3 bases removed from V and 2 bases from J, the gap between germline ends came to 12 bases. Germline V gene lookup returns CDR1 SSHAT and CDR2 FNYEAQ (reference sequence). In nucleotides, the CDR3 is TGTGCCAGCAGCTTCGCAGGGCGAAACACAGATACGCAGTATTTT. This encodes CASSFAGRNTDTQYF.

The chain uses TRBV15 and TRBJ1-1; the match to TRBD1 covers 9 bases. Losses at the gene ends were 3 bases for V and 6 bases for J; bases not matched to a gene: 8. The germline V gene has CDR1 LNHNV and CDR2 YYDKDF (reference sequence). The CDR3 sequence is 15 residues long. CDR3 in amino acids: CATSRYNRGRSEAFF. DNA for the CDR3: TGTGCCACCAGCAGGTATAACAGGGGGCGGTCTGAAGCTTTCTTT.